This entry lists 13 T cell receptor beta chains sequenced from one sample in a study of PD-1 blockade in classical Hodgkin lymphoma. Each and every patient relapsed after autologous stem cell transplantation, and patients got differing brentuximab vedotin exposure. This table comes from immunoSEQ multiplex PCR, and its TCRdb copy is limited to in-frame clones, with some not included. Altogether around 20,000 clones are present, roughly 88% being singletons, with the ten largest covering 13%. The material was peripheral blood mononuclear cells (PBMCs), obtained before the second cycle of nivolumab. These receptors all stem from a human donor with classical Hodgkin lymphoma.

V is TRBV5-1 and J is TRBJ2-7; perhaps TRBD2 as D (6 bases). Trimming took off 0 bases at V and 2 bases at J, with 18 bases between the two ends. The germline gives CDR1 SGHRS, CDR2 YFSETQ. This CDR3 comprises 17 residues. The CDR3 DNA sequence: TGCGCCAGCAGCTTGGGAATTGGTAGCGGACCTACCTACGAGCAGTACTTC. This encodes CASSLGIGSGPTYEQYF.

For this clone: At one end, the junction sequence differs from germline, possibly due to a read error. This chain links TRBV7-9 with TRBJ2-7; 7 bases align to TRBD1. The CDR3 has 14 residues. Germline V gene data show CDR1 as SEHNR and CDR2 as FQNEAQ (reference sequence). The CDR3: CAGSLATGPYEQYF. The CDR3 coding sequence is TGTGCCGGCAGCTTAGCGACAGGGCCCTACGAGCAGTACTTC.

The rearrangement links TRBV6-6 to TRBJ1-2; D is uncertain. The ends were cut back, 6 bases at V and 6 bases at J, with 17 bases in the middle. CDR3 size: 14 residues. From germline, CDR1 is MNHNY and CDR2 SVGAGI (reference sequence). This CDR3 is CASRPGRLWDGYTF. The CDR3 DNA is TGTGCCAGCAGACCTGGACGGCTCTGGGATGGCTACACCTTC.

The J gene is TRBJ2-5, the V gene TRBV5-4; D gene unclear. CDR1 and CDR2 from the germline V gene are SGHNT and YYREEE (reference sequence). The CDR3 is 14 amino acids. Trimming removed 4 bases at V and 2 bases at J, with 12 bases between. The CDR3 DNA is TGTGCCAGCAGCCGAGTGGTTACTCAAGAGACCCAGTACTTC. Translated, it gives CASSRVVTQETQYF.

The V and J genes are TRBV19 and TRBJ1-4, with D possibly being TRBD1 (6 bases). The CDR3 contains 15 residues. Per germline, CDR1 LNHDA and CDR2 SQIVND (reference sequence). V was clipped by 10 bases and J by 2 bases, with 17 bases between them. CDR3 sequence: CATSRGSGTNEKLFF. The DNA for the CDR3 is TGTGCCACCTCCAGGGGCAGCGGGACTAATGAAAAACTGTTTTTT. The full variable domain, in which reference TRBV19 and TRBJ1-4 provide the parts outside the CDR3, is DGGITQSPKYLFRKEGQNVTLSCEQNLNHDAMYWYRQDPGQGLRLIYYSQIVNDFQKGDIAEGYSVSREKKESFPLTVTSAQKNPTAFYLCATSRGSGTNEKLFFGSGTQLSVL.

The rearrangement uses TRBV4-3 and TRBJ2-2; 8 nucleotides line up with TRBD1. CDR1 and CDR2 from the germline V gene are LGHNA and YSLEER. This CDR3 is built from 14 residues. V lost 5 bases to trimming and J lost 5 bases; unmatched junction nucleotides: 4. CDR3 residues: CASSSRQGTGELFF. CDR3 DNA sequence: TGCGCCAGCAGCTCCCGACAGGGGACCGGGGAGCTGTTTTTT.

The chain recombines TRBV5-1 with TRBJ2-1; 8 nucleotides align to TRBD2. Germline-derived CDR1 and CDR2 are SGHRS and YFSETQ. V lost 5 bases and J lost 0; bases outside the gene matches: 4. The length of the CDR3 is 15 residues. CDR3 amino acids: CASRLAGSSYNEQFF. CDR3 sequence (DNA): TGCGCCAGCAGATTAGCGGGGAGCTCCTACAATGAGCAGTTCTTC.

The rearrangement uses TRBV11-3 and TRBJ2-1, with no clear D. V dropped 0 bases and J dropped 5 bases, with 8 bases sitting between them. This CDR3 contains 14 residues. Germline V CDR1 and CDR2: SGHNT, YENEEA. CDR3 protein: CASSLEGPDNEQFF. The CDR3 DNA sequence: TGTGCCAGCAGCTTAGAGGGTCCGGACAATGAGCAGTTCTTC.

The chain employs TRBV9 and TRBJ1-3; no clear D gene. CDR1 is SGDLS and CDR2 is YYNGEE in the germline V gene. The CDR3 consists of 15 residues. With 0 bases removed from V and 4 bases from J, the gap between germline ends came to 11 bases. The CDR3 protein is CASSVAEGFGNTIYF. CDR3 DNA sequence: TGTGCCAGCAGCGTAGCTGAAGGTTTCGGAAACACCATATATTTT.

The J gene is TRBJ1-5, the V gene TRBV6-6; 7 bases match TRBD1. Germline trimming cut 6 bases from V and 6 bases from J; bases unmatched to any gene: 8. The germline CDR1 and CDR2 sequences are MNHNY and SVGAGI (reference sequence). The CDR3 has 14 amino acids. For the CDR3, the DNA is TGTGCCAGCAGAACCACACAGGGGTCTCAGCCCCAGCATTTT. Translating gives CASRTTQGSQPQHF.

This chain joins TRBV7-9 and TRBJ2-7, with 7 bases lining up with TRBD1. Trimming cost V 5 bases and J 3 bases; bases outside gene matches: 7. Germline V gene lookup returns CDR1 SEHNR and CDR2 FQNEAQ (reference sequence). The CDR3 is made up of 14 amino acids. In DNA form, the CDR3 reads TGTGCCAGCAGCGCGGACAGGACAAGCTACGAGCAGTACTTC. Translating gives CASSADRTSYEQYF. Variable domain in full (rest from reference TRBV7-9 and TRBJ2-7): DTGVSQNPRHKITKRGQNVTFRCDPISEHNRLYWYRQTLGQGPEFLTYFQNEAQLEKSRLLSDRFSAERPKGSFSTLEIQRTEQGDSAMYLCASSADRTSYEQYFGPGTRLTVT.

The chain employs TRBV7-9 and TRBJ2-5; D possibly corresponds to TRBD2 (5 bases). V lost 7 bases, J lost 4 bases, and 13 bases lay in between. Germline lookup yields CDR1 SEHNR and CDR2 FQNEAQ (reference sequence). The CDR3 spans 13 residues. The chain's CDR3 is CASIDKAGETQYF. CDR3 DNA sequence: TGTGCCAGCATCGACAAGGCGGGAGAGACCCAGTACTTC.

This rearrangement joins TRBV5-1 to TRBJ2-6, with a weak D call TRBD1 (5 bases). Germline V gives CDR1 SGHRS, CDR2 YFSETQ. With 4 bases removed from V and 0 bases from J, the gap between germline ends came to 20 bases. CDR3 size: 19 residues. CDR3 amino acids: CASSLSGLSAFSGANVLTF. The CDR3 DNA is TGCGCCAGCAGCCTATCAGGGTTATCGGCTTTCTCTGGGGCCAACGTCCTGACTTTC.